The clone carrying this T cell receptor (beta chain) was seen only once. The data were obtained in a study of shared clonotypes between healthy human individuals. Study summary: CD4 naive and CD4 memory each took three plates per donor, while CD8 naive took two and CD8 memory one.

The naive CD8 fraction comprised CD45RO-negative cells positively selected for CCR7 and excluded terminally differentiated effector memory CD45RA+ cells. Donors included only healthy HIV-negative adults lacking recent acute infections or vaccinations. Libraries were prepared by immunoSEQ multiplex PCR; TCRdb keeps only in-frame clonotypes and omits some of them. This table holds about 2,100,000 clones, about 93% found once. After removal of 4 bases from V and 3 bases from J, the junction contained 6 bases not matched to a gene. Germline V lookup: CDR1 SGHTS, CDR2 YDEGEE. The CDR3 has 15 amino acids. This TCR was recovered from a young man in good health. Some clones in this sample may be carry-over from other donors' samples. The genes are TRBV5-8 and TRBJ2-2; 7 bases map to TRBD1. What was sequenced was naive CD8+ T cells from PBMCs. In DNA form, the CDR3 reads TGTGCCAGCAGCCCGGGACAGTTGGACACCGGGGAGCTGTTTTTT. This encodes CASSPGQLDTGELFF.